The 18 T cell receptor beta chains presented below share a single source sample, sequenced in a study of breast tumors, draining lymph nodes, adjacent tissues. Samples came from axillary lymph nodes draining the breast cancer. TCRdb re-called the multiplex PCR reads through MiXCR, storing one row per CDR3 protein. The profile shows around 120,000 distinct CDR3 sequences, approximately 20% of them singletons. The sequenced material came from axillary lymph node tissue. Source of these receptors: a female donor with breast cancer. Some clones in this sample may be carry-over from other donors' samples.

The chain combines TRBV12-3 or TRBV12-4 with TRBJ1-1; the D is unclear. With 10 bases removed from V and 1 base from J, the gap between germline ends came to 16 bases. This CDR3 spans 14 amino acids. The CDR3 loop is CAISEGGENTEAFF. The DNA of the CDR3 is TGTGCCATTTCGGAGGGAGGTGAGAACACTGAAGCTTTCTTT.

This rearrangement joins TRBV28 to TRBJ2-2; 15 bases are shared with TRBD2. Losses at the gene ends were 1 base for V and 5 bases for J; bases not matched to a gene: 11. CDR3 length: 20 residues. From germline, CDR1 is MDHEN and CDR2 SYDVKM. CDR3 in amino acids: CASSLSAGLAGGPGTGELFF. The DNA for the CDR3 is TGTGCCAGCAGTTTATCGGCCGGACTAGCGGGGGGGCCAGGGACCGGGGAGCTGTTTTTT.

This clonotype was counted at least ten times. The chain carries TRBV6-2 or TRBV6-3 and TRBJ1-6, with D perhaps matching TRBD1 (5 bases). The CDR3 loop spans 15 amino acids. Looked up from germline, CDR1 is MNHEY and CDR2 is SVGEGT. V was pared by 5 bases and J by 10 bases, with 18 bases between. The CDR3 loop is CASSTPRDAGSPLHF. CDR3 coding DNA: TGTGCCAGCAGTACACCACGGGACGCTGGCTCACCCCTCCACTTT.

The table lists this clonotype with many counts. The CDR3 DNA is TGCGCCAGCAGTCTCCAAGCGGAAGAGACCCAGTACTTC. Translating gives CASSLQAEETQYF. The chain joins TRBV5-1 to TRBJ2-5, with D possibly TRBD2 on 5 matching bases. Germline V gene lookup returns CDR1 SGHRS and CDR2 YFSETQ. This CDR3 comprises 13 residues. Trimming took off 5 bases at V and 3 bases at J, with 11 bases between the two ends.

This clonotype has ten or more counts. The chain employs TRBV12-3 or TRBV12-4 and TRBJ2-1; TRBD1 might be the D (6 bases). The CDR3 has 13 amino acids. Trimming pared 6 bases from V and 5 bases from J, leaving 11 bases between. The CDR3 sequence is CASRLQGDNEQFF. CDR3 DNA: TGTGCCAGCAGATTACAGGGAGACAATGAGCAGTTCTTC.

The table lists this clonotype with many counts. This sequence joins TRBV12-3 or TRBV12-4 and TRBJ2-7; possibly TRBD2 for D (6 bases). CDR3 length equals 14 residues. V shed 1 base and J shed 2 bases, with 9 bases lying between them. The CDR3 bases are TGTGCCAGCAGTTTAGGGGGACTGACCTACGAGCAGTACTTC. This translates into CASSLGGLTYEQYF.

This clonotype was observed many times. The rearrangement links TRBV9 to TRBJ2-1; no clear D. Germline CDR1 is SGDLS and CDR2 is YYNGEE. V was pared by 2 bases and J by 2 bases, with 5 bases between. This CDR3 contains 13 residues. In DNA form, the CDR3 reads TGTGCCAGCAGCGTTTGGGCCTACAATGAGCAGTTCTTC. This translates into CASSVWAYNEQFF.

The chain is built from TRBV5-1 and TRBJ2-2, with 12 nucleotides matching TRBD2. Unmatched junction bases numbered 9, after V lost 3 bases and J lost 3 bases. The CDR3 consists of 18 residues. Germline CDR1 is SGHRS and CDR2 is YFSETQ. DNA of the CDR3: TGCGCCAGCAGCTCTGAGACTAGCGGGAGTCGGTACACCGGGGAGCTGTTTTTT. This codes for CASSSETSGSRYTGELFF.

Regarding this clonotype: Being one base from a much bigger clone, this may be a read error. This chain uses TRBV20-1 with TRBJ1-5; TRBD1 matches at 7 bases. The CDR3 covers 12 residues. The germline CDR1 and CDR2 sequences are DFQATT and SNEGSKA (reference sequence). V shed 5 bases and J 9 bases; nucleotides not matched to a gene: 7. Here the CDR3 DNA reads TGCAGTGCTCCGACAGGGCTGGCGCCCCAGCATTTT. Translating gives CSAPTGLAPQHF.

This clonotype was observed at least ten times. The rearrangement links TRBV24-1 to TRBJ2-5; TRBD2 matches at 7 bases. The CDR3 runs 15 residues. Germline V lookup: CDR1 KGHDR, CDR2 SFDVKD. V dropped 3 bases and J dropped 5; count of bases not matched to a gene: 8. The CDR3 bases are TGTGCCACCAGTGATGCGGAGCGGGGACGGGAGACCCAGTACTTC. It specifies CATSDAERGRETQYF.

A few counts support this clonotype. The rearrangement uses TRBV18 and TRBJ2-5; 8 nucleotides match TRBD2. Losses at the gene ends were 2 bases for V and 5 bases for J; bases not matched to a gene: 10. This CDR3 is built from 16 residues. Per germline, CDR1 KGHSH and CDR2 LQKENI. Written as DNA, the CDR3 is TGTGCCAGCTCACCAGTTAGCGGGGCTACGCAGGAGACCCAGTACTTC. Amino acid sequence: CASSPVSGATQETQYF.

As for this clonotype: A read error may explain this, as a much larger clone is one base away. The CDR3 region is CASSLQGLTSYGYTF. The CDR3 bases are TGTGCCAGCAGCTTACAGGGGTTGACTAGCTATGGCTACACCTTC. The V and J genes are TRBV5-4 and TRBJ1-2; 7 nucleotides agree with TRBD1. Germline values: CDR1 SGHNT, CDR2 YYREEE (reference sequence). The V and J ends lost 2 bases and 4 bases, in that order; junction bases with no gene match: 8. CDR3 length: 15 amino acids.

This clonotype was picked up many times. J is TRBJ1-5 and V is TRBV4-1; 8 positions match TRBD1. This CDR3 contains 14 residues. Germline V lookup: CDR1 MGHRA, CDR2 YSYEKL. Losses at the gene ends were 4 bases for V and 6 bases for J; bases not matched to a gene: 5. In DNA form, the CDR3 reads TGCGCCAGCAGCCTGGACAGGGTGGGTCAGCCCCAGCATTTT. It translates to CASSLDRVGQPQHF.

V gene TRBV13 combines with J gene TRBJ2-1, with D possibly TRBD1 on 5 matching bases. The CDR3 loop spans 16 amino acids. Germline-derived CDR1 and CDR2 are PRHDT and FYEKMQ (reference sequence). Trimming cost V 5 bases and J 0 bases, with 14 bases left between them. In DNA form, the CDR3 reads TGTGCCAGCAGCCCCGAGACAGAGGTCTCCTACAATGAGCAGTTCTTC. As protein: CASSPETEVSYNEQFF.

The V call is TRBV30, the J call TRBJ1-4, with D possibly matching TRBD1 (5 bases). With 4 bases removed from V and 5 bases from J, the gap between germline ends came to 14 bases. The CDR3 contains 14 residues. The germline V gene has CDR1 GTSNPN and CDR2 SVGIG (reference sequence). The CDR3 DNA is TGTGCCTGGAACGGGGCCGAGGGAAATGAAAAACTGTTTTTT. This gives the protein CAWNGAEGNEKLFF.

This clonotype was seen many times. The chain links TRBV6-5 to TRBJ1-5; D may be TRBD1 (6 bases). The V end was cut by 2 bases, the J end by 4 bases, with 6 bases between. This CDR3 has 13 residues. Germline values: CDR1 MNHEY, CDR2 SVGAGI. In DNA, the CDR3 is TGTGCCAGCAGTTACCAGGGGAATCAGCCCCAGCATTTT. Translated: CASSYQGNQPQHF.

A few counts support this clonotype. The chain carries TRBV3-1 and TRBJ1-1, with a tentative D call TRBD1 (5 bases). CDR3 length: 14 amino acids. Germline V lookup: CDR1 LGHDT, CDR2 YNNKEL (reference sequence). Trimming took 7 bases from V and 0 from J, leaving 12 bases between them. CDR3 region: CASTVGTMNTEAFF. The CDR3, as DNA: TGTGCCAGCACGGTGGGGACCATGAACACTGAAGCTTTCTTT.

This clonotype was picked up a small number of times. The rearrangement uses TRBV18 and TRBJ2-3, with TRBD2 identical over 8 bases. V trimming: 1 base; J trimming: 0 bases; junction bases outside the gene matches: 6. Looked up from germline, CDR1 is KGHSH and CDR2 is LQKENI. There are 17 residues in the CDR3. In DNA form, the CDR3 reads TGTGCCAGCTCACCACTGAGGACTAGCAGTAGCACAGATACGCAGTATTTT. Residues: CASSPLRTSSSTDTQYF.